Below, 10 T cell receptor beta chains from the same sample are listed, as sequenced in a study of blood T cell repertoires in COVID-19. TCRdb keeps only in-frame clones here, not all; method: immunoSEQ multiplex PCR. The sample consists of approximately 240,000 clones, more than 65% of them appearing once. The sample consisted of peripheral blood. The receptors come from a woman aged 55-69 years with acute or convalescent COVID-19.

This clone was seen only once. J is TRBJ1-2 and V is TRBV5-6, with 7 bases lining up with TRBD1. Trimming removed 3 bases from V and 7 bases from J; junction bases left unmatched: 18. Germline CDR1 is SGHDT and CDR2 is YYEEEE. The CDR3 sequence is 17 residues long. CDR3 protein: CASSYYRGTAHDGGYTF. For the CDR3, the DNA is TGTGCCAGCAGCTACTACCGAGGGACAGCCCATGATGGTGGCTACACCTTC.

The J gene is TRBJ2-2, the V gene TRBV27, with TRBD2 matching over 7 bases. The CDR3 runs to 16 residues. The germline V gene has CDR1 MNHEY and CDR2 SMNVEV (reference sequence). V shed 11 bases, J shed 6 bases, and the junction held 18 bases outside the gene matches. CDR3 DNA sequence: TGTGCCGCCCGATCAAGACTAGCAGTGAAGTCCGGGGAGCTGTTTTTT. It codes for CAARSRLAVKSGELFF.

The chain couples TRBV5-1 to TRBJ2-1; TRBD2 aligns across 13 bases. Germline CDR1 SGHRS, CDR2 YFSETQ. Germline trimming cut 4 bases from V and 3 bases from J; bases unmatched to any gene: 10. The CDR3 contains 18 residues. The CDR3 loop is CASSTLTSGGAYYNEQFF. CDR3 bases: TGCGCCAGCAGCACCTTAACTAGCGGGGGGGCTTACTACAATGAGCAGTTCTTC.

The V gene is TRBV2, the J gene TRBJ1-2; TRBD1 matches 8 bases. The CDR3 spans 15 residues. Losses at the gene ends were 6 bases for V and 4 bases for J; bases not matched to a gene: 10. Germline CDR1 SNHLY, CDR2 FYNNEI. The CDR3 protein is CASRSRQGNVYGYTF. For the CDR3, the DNA is TGTGCCAGCAGAAGCCGACAGGGGAATGTCTATGGCTACACCTTC.

The chain carries TRBV7-6 and TRBJ1-4; D is perhaps TRBD1 (5 bases). This CDR3 has 14 residues. Germline V gives CDR1 SGHVS, CDR2 FNYEAQ. Trimming removed 1 base from V and 8 bases from J, with 11 bases in between. CDR3 amino acids: CASSLDDRKEKLFF. The CDR3 DNA reads as TGTGCCAGCAGCTTAGATGACAGAAAAGAAAAACTGTTTTTT.

The genes are TRBV6-1 and TRBJ1-1, with TRBD1 matching 9 bases. The CDR3 extends over 14 amino acids. The germline V gene encodes CDR1 MNHNS and CDR2 SASEGT. Trimming removed 2 bases from V and 5 bases from J; junction bases left unmatched: 3. CDR3 region: CASSEHRGLTEAFF. DNA of the CDR3: TGTGCCAGCAGTGAACACAGGGGGCTAACTGAAGCTTTCTTT.

The rearrangement links TRBV3-1 (or the pseudogene TRBV3-2) to TRBJ1-1; D uncertain. Germline V gives CDR1 LGHDT, CDR2 YNNKEL (reference sequence). V gave up 0 bases and J gave up 2 bases, with 16 bases separating them. The CDR3 consists of 17 residues. CDR3 in amino acids: CASSQEVPRSRNTEAFF. CDR3 nucleotides: TGTGCCAGCAGCCAAGAAGTCCCCAGGTCCCGAAACACTGAAGCTTTCTTT.

V usage is TRBV27 and J usage is TRBJ1-1; D remains unclear. The CDR3 is 15 residues long. Germline CDR1 MNHEY, CDR2 SMNVEV (reference sequence). Deletions cut 5 bases from V and 3 bases from J, with 16 bases between. The CDR3 protein is CASSQLRGRYTEAFF. CDR3 sequence (DNA): TGTGCCAGCAGTCAACTTAGAGGGCGCTACACTGAAGCTTTCTTT.

The rearrangement joins TRBV11-3 to TRBJ2-2, with D maybe TRBD1 (5 bases). Per the germline V gene, CDR1 is SGHNT and CDR2 is YENEEA. The CDR3 has 14 residues. V was cut by 3 bases and J by 7 bases, with 12 bases left in between. For the CDR3, the DNA is TGTGCCAGCAGCTTCCAGGGCGAGGTCGGGGAGCTGTTTTTT. Its translation: CASSFQGEVGELFF.

For the CDR3, the DNA is TGTGCCAGCAGCCAAACGGACAGGGCCCGCCATAACTATGGCTACACCTTC. Encoded protein: CASSQTDRARHNYGYTF. The chain combines TRBV4-2 with TRBJ1-2; 8 bases are shared with TRBD1. The CDR3 extends over 17 amino acids. Germline loops: CDR1 LGHNA, CDR2 YNFKEQ. The J segment lost 1 base and the V segment lost 2 bases, leaving 9 bases of the junction unmatched.